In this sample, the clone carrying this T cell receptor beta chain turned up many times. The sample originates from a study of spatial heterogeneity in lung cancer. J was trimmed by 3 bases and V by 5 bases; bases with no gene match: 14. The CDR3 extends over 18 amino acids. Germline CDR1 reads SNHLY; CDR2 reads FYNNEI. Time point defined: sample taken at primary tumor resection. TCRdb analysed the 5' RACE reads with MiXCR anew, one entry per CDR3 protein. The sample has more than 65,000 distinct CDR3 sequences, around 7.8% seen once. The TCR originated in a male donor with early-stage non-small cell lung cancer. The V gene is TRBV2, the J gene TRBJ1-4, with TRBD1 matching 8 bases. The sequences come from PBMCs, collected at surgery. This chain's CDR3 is CASSPSRTGMSANEKLFF. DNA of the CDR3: TGTGCCAGCAGTCCCTCCAGGACAGGGATGTCGGCTAATGAAAAACTGTTTTTT.